The rows below give T cell receptor beta chains drawn from one sample of a study of cytomegalovirus exposure and HLA in healthy donors. Clones were read by immunoSEQ multiplex PCR, and TCRdb kept only the in-frame ones, dropping some. Here the sample spans over 100,000 clones, approximately 79% being singletons. Sequencing used PBMCs. All receptors come from a man in his forties or fifties in good health and CMV-seropositive. Both conserved end residues are part of each CDR3.

v_gene	j_gene	CDR3aa
TRBV14	TRBJ2-7	CASSEGVGSGTYEQYF
TRBV2	TRBJ2-7	CASSEAGGRYEQYF
TRBV19	TRBJ1-6	CASSIQGENSPLHF
TRBV13	TRBJ2-2	CASSPLRGQGPGNTGELFF
TRBV10-3	TRBJ1-2	CAISEGQGSIYGYTF
TRBV5-4	TRBJ1-2	CASRYTQGSRGYTF
TRBV7-9	NA	CASSFTGTGGNEQYF
TRBV5-1	TRBJ1-2	CASSFDRNYGYTF
TRBV6-1	TRBJ1-2	CASSDQGYYGYTF
TRBV6-1	NA	CASSEVGGSYEQYF
TRBV27	TRBJ1-4	CASSLGQGPSNEKLFF
TRBV5-1	TRBJ2-6	CASSSDIPLGANVLTF
TRBV18	TRBJ1-2	CASSPSDSPGGYTF
TRBV29-1	TRBJ2-7	CSVGTGAVYEQYF
TRBV4-3	TRBJ2-1	CASSQEHGAYNEQFF
TRBV5-8	TRBJ2-7	CASSPKKSTGGASYEQYF
TRBV27	TRBJ1-5	CASSLGQGDQPQHF
TRBV19	TRBJ2-5	CASSGLAGSRGETQYF
TRBV5-1	TRBJ2-5	CASLPLAGLQETQYF
TRBV9	TRBJ2-1	CASSVATAYNEQFF
TRBV15	TRBJ1-5	CATSREGGTNQPQHF
TRBV7-8	TRBJ2-1	CASSHTLAGGVNEQFF
TRBV28	TRBJ2-1	CASSQGGLAGINEQFF
TRBV29-1	TRBJ1-1	CSVEDVGGSRSLRVTEAFF
TRBV7-2	TRBJ1-5	CASSLLSPGQGSPQHF
TRBV5-4	TRBJ1-1	CASSLAEQGNTEAFF
TRBV5-1	TRBJ2-7	CASSPREAYYEQYF
TRBV18	TRBJ2-2	CASSPPSRVPGELFF
TRBV10-1	TRBJ1-2	CASSPGGTGGYGYTF
TRBV9	TRBJ2-3	CASSFGTGGTDTQYF
TRBV29-1	TRBJ1-5	CSVSDSIGNQPQHF
TRBV28	TRBJ2-7	CASSFLPGEQYF
TRBV14	TRBJ2-5	CASSQDRLFQYF
TRBV4-2	TRBJ2-3	CASSLSGAGGGGDTQYF
TRBV4-1	TRBJ1-1	CASSQGTVGAFF
TRBV6-1	TRBJ2-3	CASRGLAEGSDTQYF
TRBV12-5	TRBJ2-7	CASGTYYEQYF
TRBV7-2	TRBJ2-1	CASSLPGLAGGIKYNEQFF
TRBV6-5	TRBJ1-1	CASSLFFDTEAFF
TRBV2	TRBJ1-1	CASSISEGTEAFF
TRBV27	TRBJ2-1	CASSLYGGIGEQFF
TRBV6-6	TRBJ1-5	CASSTREGNQPQHF
TRBV7-9	TRBJ2-1	CASSRQGWRQFF
TRBV5-8	TRBJ1-2	CASSSGQGAFLGYTF
TRBV7-9	TRBJ2-3	CASSFLLGGLTDTQYF
TRBV6-1	TRBJ2-7	CASSDQEPSYEQYF
TRBV12-5	TRBJ2-5	CASGRDRKETQYF
TRBV4-3	NA	CASSQGVRDYEQYF
TRBV4-1	TRBJ2-7	CASSQFGTSGDEQYF
TRBV5-1	TRBJ1-2	CASSLGGTNYGYTF
TRBV6-5	TRBJ2-1	CASIYQVSSYNEQFF
TRBV11-2	TRBJ2-1	CASSPGLAGPYNEQFF
TRBV6-1	TRBJ1-2	CASSADRGRGDNYGYTF
TRBV9	TRBJ2-7	CASSRAGGIYEQYF
TRBV10-3	TRBJ2-3	CAISGGPGELGDTQYF